This TCR beta chain was recorded in a study of T cell changes during pregnancy in multiple sclerosis. The CDR3 loop spans 16 amino acids. V trimming: 3 bases; J trimming: 0 bases; junction bases outside the gene matches: 5. The germline gives CDR1 MDHEN, CDR2 SYDVKM. Assay: immunoSEQ multiplex PCR; the TCRdb copy retains only in-frame clones and omits some. Of tens of thousands of clones in the sample, 75% to 95% were seen once. The TCR sequence derives from a female donor with multiple sclerosis, enrolled in a pregnancy study. The chain carries TRBV28 and TRBJ1-5, with TRBD1 matching 7 bases. The source material was peripheral blood, sampled before pregnancy. CDR3 sequence: CASSFEQGISNQPQHF. The CDR3 coding sequence is TGTGCCAGCAGTTTTGAACAGGGGATTAGCAATCAGCCCCAGCATTTT.